This T cell receptor beta chain comes out of a study of CD8+CD57+ T cells in acquired aplastic anemia. Turning to the study itself: Mean DNA quantity obtained from sorted CD4+ and CD8+ cells was around 3.2 ug. Broader study findings: Shared by patients and controls, 25 to 30 CD8+ CDR3s were abundant in patients. CD8+ Simpson's diversity in patients was not significantly different from that in controls.

Remarks on this clonotype: Its antigen is not known.

The study profiled TCR beta VDJ and CDR3 using genomic DNA as template. TCRdb analysed the reads with MiXCR anew, one entry per CDR3 protein. The sample contains more than 250,000 distinct CDR3 sequences, approximately 57% of which appear only once. The ends were cut back, 7 bases at V and 4 bases at J, with 12 bases in the middle. This CDR3 comprises 13 residues. Germline CDR1 and CDR2: KGHDR and SFDVKD. Sequenced input: sorted CD4+, CD8+, or CD8+CD57+ T cells (not recorded which) from PBMCs. This chain connects TRBV24-1 to TRBJ1-1; D is unresolved. The TCR was taken from a human donor with severe aplastic anemia or a healthy control (not recorded which). CDR3 in amino acids: CATRAGSGTEAFF. The CDR3 DNA follows: TGTGCCACCAGGGCGGGATCGGGCACTGAAGCTTTCTTT.